The 21 T cell receptor beta chains listed next were all sequenced from one sample in a study of blood T cell repertoires in COVID-19. Data came from immunoSEQ multiplex PCR; TCRdb stores just in-frame clones and leaves some out. The sample lists roughly 200,000 clones; over 65% were seen once. The material sequenced was peripheral blood. The source is a person aged 70 to 79 with COVID-19, enrolled during active disease.

The chain carries TRBV11-2 and TRBJ1-4; tentative D call: TRBD1 (5 bases). This CDR3 region has 18 residues. V shed 0 bases and J shed 4 bases, with 18 bases lying between them. Per the germline V gene, CDR1 is SGHAT and CDR2 is FQNNGV. The CDR3 here is CASSLEESAGPNNEKLFF. CDR3 in DNA: TGTGCCAGCAGCTTAGAGGAGAGTGCGGGGCCGAATAATGAAAAACTGTTTTTT. Combining the CDR3 with reference TRBV11-2 and TRBJ1-4 gives the whole variable domain EAGVAQSPRYKIIEKRQSVAFWCNPISGHATLYWYQQILGQGPKLLIQFQNNGVVDDSQLPKDRFSAERLKGVDSTLKIQPAKLEDSAVYLCASSLEESAGPNNEKLFFGSGTQLSVL.

The rearrangement joins TRBV19 to TRBJ2-3, with TRBD2 identical over 9 bases. V shed 8 bases and J 5 bases; nucleotides not matched to a gene: 8. CDR1 and CDR2 (germline): LNHDA, SQIVND (reference sequence). CDR3 size: 14 residues. CDR3 sequence reads: CASHQRGAIDTQYF. In DNA form, the CDR3 reads TGTGCCAGTCATCAGCGGGGGGCGATAGATACGCAGTATTTT.

The table lists this clone with a few counts. V and J are TRBV11-1 and TRBJ2-2; D is possibly TRBD1 (5 bases). The CDR3 has 14 residues. Trimming took 2 bases from V and 1 from J, leaving 5 bases between them. CDR1 and CDR2 (germline): SGHAT, FQDESV (reference sequence). CDR3 amino acids: CASSLQGNTGELFF. CDR3 nucleotides: TGTGCCAGCAGCTTACAGGGGAACACCGGGGAGCTGTTTTTT.

Only one count was recorded for this clone. V usage is TRBV30 and J usage is TRBJ2-1, with 7 nucleotides matching TRBD1. The germline V gene encodes CDR1 GTSNPN and CDR2 SVGIG (reference sequence). This CDR3 comprises 15 residues. V shed 3 bases and J 0 bases; nucleotides not matched to a gene: 5. CDR3 region: CAWRGGASSYNEQFF. Written as DNA, the CDR3 is TGTGCCTGGAGAGGGGGCGCGAGCTCCTACAATGAGCAGTTCTTC.

The chain is built from TRBV25-1 and TRBJ2-1, with D possibly TRBD2 on 5 matching bases. CDR1 is MGHDK, CDR2 SYGVNS, per germline. Trimming stripped 8 bases from V and 10 bases from J, with 9 bases between. The CDR3 is made up of 10 amino acids. CDR3 sequence reads: CASGGGEQFF. The CDR3 DNA sequence: TGTGCCAGCGGAGGCGGCGAGCAGTTCTTC.

The V and J genes are TRBV24-1 and TRBJ2-7, with D possibly being TRBD2 (6 bases). This CDR3 has 14 residues. Germline lookup yields CDR1 KGHDR and CDR2 SFDVKD. The V end was cut by 9 bases, the J end by 7 bases, with 21 bases between. The CDR3 nucleotides read TGTGCCACCGTGGTTAGGAGGGAGTCTCGTGAGCAGTACTTC. Amino acid sequence: CATVVRRESREQYF.

V is TRBV10-3 and J is TRBJ2-7; 9 nucleotides align to TRBD2. This CDR3 has 14 amino acids. Per germline, CDR1 ENHRY and CDR2 SYGVKD. J lost 7 bases, V lost 2 bases, and 6 bases had no gene match. CDR3 DNA: TGTGCCATCAGTGAGGCGGGGGGGGTCTGGGAGCAGTACTTC. Protein product: CAISEAGGVWEQYF.

V is TRBV6-1 and J is TRBJ1-1; D gene ambiguous. The CDR3 covers 14 residues. Germline CDR1 reads MNHNS; CDR2 reads SASEGT. The V and J ends lost 3 bases and 1 base respectively, with 9 bases between them. The DNA of the CDR3 is TGTGCCAGCAGTGATGAATTAGAGAACACTGAAGCTTTCTTT. Translating gives CASSDELENTEAFF.

V and J are TRBV5-6 and TRBJ2-3; 9 bases are a match to TRBD2. With V trimmed by 3 bases and J by 2 bases, 16 bases remained unmatched. The germline gives CDR1 SGHDT, CDR2 YYEEEE. The CDR3 length is 19 residues. The chain's CDR3 is CASSSPFRLAGPNTDTQYF. Here the CDR3 DNA reads TGTGCCAGCAGCTCCCCGTTTAGGCTAGCGGGGCCGAACACAGATACGCAGTATTTT.

The rearrangement joins TRBV11-2 to TRBJ2-1; 8 bases map to TRBD2. The trim removed 4 bases at V and 10 bases at J, leaving 6 bases unmatched. The CDR3 length is 13 residues. The V gene's germline CDR1 is SGHAT and CDR2 FQNNGV. This CDR3 reads CASSSPSGGEQFF. As DNA, the CDR3 is TGTGCCAGCAGCTCCCCATCGGGGGGGGAGCAGTTCTTC.

This clone was seen a handful of times. The chain joins TRBV4-3 to TRBJ2-1; D may be TRBD2 (5 bases). CDR1 is LGHNA and CDR2 is YSLEER in the germline V gene. There are 15 residues in the CDR3. With 3 bases removed from V and 2 bases from J, the gap between germline ends came to 11 bases. CDR3 DNA sequence: TGCGCCAGCAGCCAGGAAGCCGGGGCCTACAATGAGCAGTTCTTC. This translates into CASSQEAGAYNEQFF.

The V gene is TRBV7-3, the J gene TRBJ2-2; TRBD1 aligns across 7 bases. Per germline, CDR1 SGHTA and CDR2 FQGTGA. CDR3 length: 17 amino acids. V dropped 5 bases and J dropped 3; count of bases not matched to a gene: 12. The CDR3 is CASSPNPPTGYTGELFF. Here the CDR3 DNA reads TGTGCCAGCAGCCCCAACCCTCCGACAGGGTACACCGGGGAGCTGTTTTTT.

The genes are TRBV27 and TRBJ1-4, with D unresolved. The CDR3 runs to 16 residues. Germline loops: CDR1 MNHEY, CDR2 SMNVEV (reference sequence). The germline V and J ends were trimmed by 5 bases and 5 bases, with 18 bases remaining between them. DNA for the CDR3: TGTGCCAGCAGTCGGGATGCGGCAAGCGCAAATGAAAAACTGTTTTTT. It yields the protein CASSRDAASANEKLFF.

The chain combines TRBV11-2 with TRBJ2-1; 12 bases match TRBD1. CDR1 is SGHAT, CDR2 FQNNGV, per germline. J lost 8 bases, V lost 1 base, and 6 bases had no gene match. The CDR3 loop spans 16 amino acids. The CDR3 region has the DNA TGTGCCAGCAGCTTAGCTCGGGACAGGGGGCATCATGAGCAGTTCTTC. This sequence encodes CASSLARDRGHHEQFF.

This clone has a single count. V and J are TRBV2 and TRBJ2-2, with TRBD1 matching 8 bases. The germline gives CDR1 SNHLY, CDR2 FYNNEI. Trimming took 6 bases from V and 7 from J; bases not matched to a gene: 4. This CDR3 is 13 amino acids long. The CDR3 coding sequence is TGTGCCAGCAGGCGGGGACAGGACGGGGAGCTGTTTTTT. Translating it yields CASRRGQDGELFF.

V gene TRBV2 combines with J gene TRBJ2-7, with TRBD2 as a possible D gene (5 bases). The length of the CDR3 is 14 residues. The V and J ends lost 6 bases and 0 bases respectively, with 12 bases between them. Germline V lookup: CDR1 SNHLY, CDR2 FYNNEI. The CDR3 spells CASRTGRSSYEQYF. The DNA of the CDR3 is TGTGCCAGCAGGACGGGAAGGAGCTCCTACGAGCAGTACTTC.

The V call is TRBV15, the J call TRBJ1-6, with 12 bases lining up with TRBD1. Germline lookup yields CDR1 LNHNV and CDR2 YYDKDF (reference sequence). The trim removed 8 bases at V and 9 bases at J, leaving 5 bases unmatched. This CDR3 spans 14 amino acids. The CDR3 DNA is TGTGCCACCGGCCCGGGACAGGGGGCTTCACCCCTCCACTTT. This translates into CATGPGQGASPLHF. The variable domain in full, with the rest retrieved from reference TRBV15 and TRBJ1-6, is DAMVIQNPRYQVTQFGKPVTLSCSQTLNHNVMYWYQQKSSQAPKLLFHYYDKDFNNEADTPDNFQSRRPNTSFCFLDIRSPGLGDTAMYLCATGPGQGASPLHFGNGTRLTVT.

This chain joins TRBV27 and TRBJ1-1, with D perhaps TRBD1 (5 bases). V lost 5 bases and J 1 base, leaving 14 bases between the germline ends. The CDR3 runs 15 residues. From germline, CDR1 is MNHEY and CDR2 SMNVEV (reference sequence). CDR3 nucleotides: TGTGCCAGCAGTACCAGGACACCAGGGAACACTGAAGCTTTCTTT. The encoded protein is CASSTRTPGNTEAFF.

CDR3: CASSQSAAKETQYF. The CDR3 DNA reads as TGTGCCAGCAGCCAGTCGGCGGCAAAAGAGACCCAGTACTTC. The genes are TRBV3-1 (or the pseudogene TRBV3-2) and TRBJ2-5; no reliable D call. V was trimmed by 3 bases and J by 3 bases, leaving 11 bases between them. Per the germline V gene, CDR1 is LGHDT and CDR2 is YNNKEL (reference sequence). CDR3 length equals 14 residues.

The chain recombines TRBV10-3 with TRBJ2-2, with 10 bases matching TRBD1. The germline CDR1 and CDR2 sequences are ENHRY and SYGVKD. V gave up 4 bases and J gave up 4 bases; unmatched junction bases: 6. The CDR3 runs to 16 residues. The CDR3 protein is CAISGGGQGSTGELFF. The CDR3 region has the DNA TGTGCCATCAGTGGAGGGGGACAGGGGAGCACCGGGGAGCTGTTTTTT.

This chain uses TRBV3-1 (or the pseudogene TRBV3-2) with TRBJ2-7; weak D call: TRBD2 (7 bases). CDR3 size: 14 residues. Germline CDR1 LGHDT, CDR2 YNNKEL (reference sequence). Trimming shortened V by 6 bases and J by 2 bases, and 14 bases separated the two germline ends. CDR3 bases: TGTGCCAGCAGTCTGGGGGGGGCAACCTACGAGCAGTACTTC. It translates to CASSLGGATYEQYF.